A selection of T cell receptor beta chains follows, all from one sample in a study of CXCR3-negative and CXCR3-positive naive CD8 T cells. TCRdb reprocessed the 5' RACE reads, keeping one entry per CDR3 protein, no DNA. Its table lists 75,000 to 100,000 distinct CDR3 sequences. Sequencing was done on a sample of naive CXCR3+ CD8+ T cells from blood. The receptors come from a human donor in good health. Some clones in this sample may be carry-over from other donors' samples. Each CDR3 is given with its conserved first and last residue.

V	J	CDR3
TRBV29-1	TRBJ2-7	CSVTSGSSYEQYF
TRBV14	TRBJ1-1	CASSQGRYTEAFF
TRBV6-2/TRBV6-3	TRBJ2-1	CASSYSLSGGAYNEQFF
TRBV28	TRBJ2-3	CASRVWRNTDTQYF
TRBV4-1	TRBJ2-1	CASSQEGGTGVSNEQFF
TRBV28	TRBJ2-1	CASSWGLANSYNEQFF
TRBV27	TRBJ2-7	CASSRTGAEQYF
TRBV24-1	TRBJ2-2	CATSDLSGTTKTGELFF
TRBV5-1	TRBJ2-5	CASSLGGLQETQYF
TRBV7-2	TRBJ2-7	CASSLVKWERYEQYF
TRBV15	TRBJ2-7	CATSADRATYEQYF
TRBV15	TRBJ2-3	CATYPIRKTSTDTQYF
TRBV29-1	TRBJ2-1	CSAEGVGEQFF
TRBV6-6	TRBJ1-4	CASTRAGELFF
TRBV7-9	TRBJ2-5	CASSLIPGEETQYF
TRBV6-2/TRBV6-3	TRBJ1-2	CASETGQLNGYTF
TRBV7-9	TRBJ1-1	CASSLVGTSSPNTEAFF
TRBV6-2/TRBV6-3	TRBJ1-2	CASTQGTGYTF
TRBV7-8	TRBJ2-7	CASSRTSGTMDSYEQYF
TRBV28	TRBJ2-1	CASSSGLNNEQFF
TRBV19	TRBJ2-7	CASSDGLAGRVEQYF
TRBV9	TRBJ2-1	CASSPPDRGQNNEQFF
TRBV28	TRBJ2-7	CASGGTTDVYEQYF
TRBV5-1	TRBJ2-7	CASSLVPGNSYEQYF
TRBV20-1	TRBJ2-1	CSARDKGERFLEQFF
TRBV12-3/TRBV12-4	TRBJ1-5	CASSLGGSQPQHF
TRBV2	TRBJ2-7	CASIPPYSGSGNEQYF
TRBV4-3	TRBJ2-1	CASSQDGNGGTYNEQFF
TRBV29-1	TRBJ2-1	CSVEDHLTYNEQFF
TRBV27	TRBJ1-2	CASSPLQGTTYYGYTF
TRBV28	TRBJ2-5	CASSLPGASETQYF
TRBV3-1	TRBJ2-7	CASSHPGRAGSYEQYF
TRBV6-6	TRBJ2-2	CAIGSDTNTGELFF
TRBV14	TRBJ2-7	CASSQSHPWTYEQYF
TRBV4-1	TRBJ2-2	CASSQAGGSGELFF
TRBV15	TRBJ2-5	CATSRDVGPGETQYF